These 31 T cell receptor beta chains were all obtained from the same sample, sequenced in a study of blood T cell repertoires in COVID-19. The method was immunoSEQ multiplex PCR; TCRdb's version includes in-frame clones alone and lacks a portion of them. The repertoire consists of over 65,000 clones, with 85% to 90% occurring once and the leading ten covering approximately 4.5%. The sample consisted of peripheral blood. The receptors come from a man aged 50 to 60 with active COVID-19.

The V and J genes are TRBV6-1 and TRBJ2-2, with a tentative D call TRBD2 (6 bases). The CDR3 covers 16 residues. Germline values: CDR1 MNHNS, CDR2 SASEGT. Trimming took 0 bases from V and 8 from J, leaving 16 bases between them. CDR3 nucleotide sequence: TGTGCCAGCAGTGAAGCGGGGTGGAGGGTGAGGGGGGAGCTGTTTTTT. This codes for CASSEAGWRVRGELFF.

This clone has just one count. The CDR3 coding sequence is TGTGCCAGCAGCTTCGGACTAGCGGGAGTGGTAACCGGGGAGCTGTTTTTT. Translated: CASSFGLAGVVTGELFF. J is TRBJ2-2 and V is TRBV5-5; 13 bases align to TRBD2. CDR1 SGHKS and CDR2 YYEKEE come from the germline V gene (reference sequence). Losses at the gene ends were 2 bases for V and 5 bases for J; bases not matched to a gene: 6. This CDR3 region has 17 residues.

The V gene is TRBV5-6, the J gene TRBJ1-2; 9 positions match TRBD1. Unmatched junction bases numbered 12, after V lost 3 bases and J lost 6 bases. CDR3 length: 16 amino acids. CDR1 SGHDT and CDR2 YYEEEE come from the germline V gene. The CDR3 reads CASSYRLGQGLHGYTF. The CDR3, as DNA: TGTGCCAGCAGCTACCGCCTGGGACAGGGCCTGCATGGCTACACCTTC.

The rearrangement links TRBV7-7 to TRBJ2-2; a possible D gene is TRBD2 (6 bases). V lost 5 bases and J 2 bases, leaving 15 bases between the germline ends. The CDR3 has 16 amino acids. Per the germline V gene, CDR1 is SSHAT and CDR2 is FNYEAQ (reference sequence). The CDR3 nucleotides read TGTGCCAGCAGCCCACGGAGGGGAGTCAACACCGGGGAGCTGTTTTTT. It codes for CASSPRRGVNTGELFF.

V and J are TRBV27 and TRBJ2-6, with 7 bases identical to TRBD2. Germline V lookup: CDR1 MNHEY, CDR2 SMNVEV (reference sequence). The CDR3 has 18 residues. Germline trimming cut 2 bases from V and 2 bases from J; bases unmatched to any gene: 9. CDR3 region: CASSLRSSGGTGANVLTF. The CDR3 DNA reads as TGTGCCAGCAGTTTAAGATCGTCGGGGGGTACTGGGGCCAACGTCCTGACTTTC.

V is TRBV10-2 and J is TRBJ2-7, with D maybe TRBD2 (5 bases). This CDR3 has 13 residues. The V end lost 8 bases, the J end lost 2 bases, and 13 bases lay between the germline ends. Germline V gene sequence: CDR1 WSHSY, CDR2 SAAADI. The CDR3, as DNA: TGCGCCAGCCGCGAAACTAGTCCCTACGAGCAGTACTTC. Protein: CASRETSPYEQYF.

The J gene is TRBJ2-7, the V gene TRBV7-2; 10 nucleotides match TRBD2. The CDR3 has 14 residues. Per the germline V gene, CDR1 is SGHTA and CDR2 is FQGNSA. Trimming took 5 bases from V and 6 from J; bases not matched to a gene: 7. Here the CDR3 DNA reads TGTGCCAGCAGCCCTGGGACTAGCGTAGCCGAGCAGTACTTC. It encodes CASSPGTSVAEQYF.

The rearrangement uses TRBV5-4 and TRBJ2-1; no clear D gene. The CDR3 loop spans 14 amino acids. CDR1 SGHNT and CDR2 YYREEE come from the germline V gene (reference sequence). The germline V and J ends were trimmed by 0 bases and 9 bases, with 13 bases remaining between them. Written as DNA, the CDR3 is TGTGCCAGCAGCTTGGGCGAGGTCCTCGGTGAGCAGTTCTTC. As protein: CASSLGEVLGEQFF.

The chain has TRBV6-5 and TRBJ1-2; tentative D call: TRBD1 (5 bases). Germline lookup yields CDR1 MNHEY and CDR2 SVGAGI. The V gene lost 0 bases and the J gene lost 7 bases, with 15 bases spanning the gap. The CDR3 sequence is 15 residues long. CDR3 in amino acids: CASSYSVAGRGGYTF. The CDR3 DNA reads TGTGCCAGCAGTTACTCGGTGGCGGGGAGGGGTGGCTACACCTTC.

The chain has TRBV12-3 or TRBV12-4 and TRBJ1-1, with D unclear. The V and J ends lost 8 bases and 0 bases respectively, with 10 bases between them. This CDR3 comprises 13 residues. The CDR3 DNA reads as TGTGCCAGCCGGAGCGTCATGAACACTGAAGCTTTCTTT. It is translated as CASRSVMNTEAFF.

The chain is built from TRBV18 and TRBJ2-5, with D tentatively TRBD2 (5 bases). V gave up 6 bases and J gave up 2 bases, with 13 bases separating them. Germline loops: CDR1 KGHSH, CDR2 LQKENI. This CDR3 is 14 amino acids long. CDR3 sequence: CASSRGSPQETQYF. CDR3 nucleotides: TGTGCCAGCTCCCGGGGTTCCCCTCAAGAGACCCAGTACTTC.

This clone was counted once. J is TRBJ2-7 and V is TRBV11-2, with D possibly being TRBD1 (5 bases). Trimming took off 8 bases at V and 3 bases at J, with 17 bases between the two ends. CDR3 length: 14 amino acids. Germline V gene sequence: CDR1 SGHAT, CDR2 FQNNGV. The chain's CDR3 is CASSRTLSSYEQYF. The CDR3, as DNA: TGTGCCAGCTCCCGGACATTATCCAGCTACGAGCAGTACTTC.

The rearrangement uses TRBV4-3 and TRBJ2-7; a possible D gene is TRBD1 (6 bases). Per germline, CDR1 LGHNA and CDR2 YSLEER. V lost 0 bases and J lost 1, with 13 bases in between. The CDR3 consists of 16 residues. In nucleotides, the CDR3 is TGCGCCAGCAGCCAAGATACACCAGGGGCGTCCTACGAGCAGTACTTC. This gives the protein CASSQDTPGASYEQYF.

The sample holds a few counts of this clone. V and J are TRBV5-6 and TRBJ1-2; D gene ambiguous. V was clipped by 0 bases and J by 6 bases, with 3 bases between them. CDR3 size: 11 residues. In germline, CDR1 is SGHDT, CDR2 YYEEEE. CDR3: CASSLVNGYTF. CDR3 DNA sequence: TGTGCCAGCAGCTTGGTCAATGGCTACACCTTC.

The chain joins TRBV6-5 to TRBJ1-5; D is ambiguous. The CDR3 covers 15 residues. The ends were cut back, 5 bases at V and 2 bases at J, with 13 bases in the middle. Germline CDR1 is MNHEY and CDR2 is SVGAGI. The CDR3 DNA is TGTGCCAGCAGTCCCAGGAAGGGAGGCAATCAGCCCCAGCATTTT. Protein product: CASSPRKGGNQPQHF.

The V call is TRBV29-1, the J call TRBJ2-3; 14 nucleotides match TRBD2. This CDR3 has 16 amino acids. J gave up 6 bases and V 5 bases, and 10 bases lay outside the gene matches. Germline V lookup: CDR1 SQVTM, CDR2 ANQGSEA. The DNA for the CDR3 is TGCAGCGTTTTTAAGGGACTAGCGGGAGTTCGGGATACGCAGTATTTT. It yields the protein CSVFKGLAGVRDTQYF.

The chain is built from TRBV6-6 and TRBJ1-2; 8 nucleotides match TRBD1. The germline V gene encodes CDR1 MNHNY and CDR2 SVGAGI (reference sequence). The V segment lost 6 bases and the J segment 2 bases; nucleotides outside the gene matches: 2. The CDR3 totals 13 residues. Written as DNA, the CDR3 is TGTGCCAGCAGGGGACAGGAGAACTATGGCTACACCTTC. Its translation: CASRGQENYGYTF.

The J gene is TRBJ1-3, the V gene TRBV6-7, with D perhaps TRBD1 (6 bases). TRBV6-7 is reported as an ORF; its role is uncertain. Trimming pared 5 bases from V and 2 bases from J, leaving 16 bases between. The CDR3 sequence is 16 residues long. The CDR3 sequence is CASSQGHLVPGNTIYF. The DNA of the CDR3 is TGTGCCAGCAGTCAGGGACACTTAGTGCCTGGAAACACCATATATTTT.

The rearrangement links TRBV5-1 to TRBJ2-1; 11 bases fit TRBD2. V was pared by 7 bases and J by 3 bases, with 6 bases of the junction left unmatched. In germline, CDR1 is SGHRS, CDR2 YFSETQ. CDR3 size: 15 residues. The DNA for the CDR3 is TGCGCCAGCTTCCCCGGGACTAGCGGCTACAATGAGCAGTTCTTC. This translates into CASFPGTSGYNEQFF.

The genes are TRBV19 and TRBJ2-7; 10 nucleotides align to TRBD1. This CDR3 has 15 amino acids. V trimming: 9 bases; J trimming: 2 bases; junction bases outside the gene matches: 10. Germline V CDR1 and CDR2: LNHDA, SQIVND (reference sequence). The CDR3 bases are TGTGCCAGCAGGGACCGGGACAGGGGCCCCTACGAGCAGTACTTC. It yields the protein CASRDRDRGPYEQYF.

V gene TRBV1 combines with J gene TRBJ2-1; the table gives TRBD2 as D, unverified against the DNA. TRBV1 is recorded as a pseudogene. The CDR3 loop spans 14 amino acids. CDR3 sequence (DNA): TGCACCAGCAGCCAAGGCGGACTGCGCGATGAGCAGTTCTTC. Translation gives CTSSQGGLRDEQFF.

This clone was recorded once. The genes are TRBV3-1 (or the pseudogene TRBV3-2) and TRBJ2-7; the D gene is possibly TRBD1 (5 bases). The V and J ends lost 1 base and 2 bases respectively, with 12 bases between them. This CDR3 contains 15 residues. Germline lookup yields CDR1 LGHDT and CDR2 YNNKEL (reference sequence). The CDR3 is CASSQVGRVAYEQYF. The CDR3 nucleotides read TGTGCCAGCAGCCAAGTCGGCAGGGTAGCCTACGAGCAGTACTTC.

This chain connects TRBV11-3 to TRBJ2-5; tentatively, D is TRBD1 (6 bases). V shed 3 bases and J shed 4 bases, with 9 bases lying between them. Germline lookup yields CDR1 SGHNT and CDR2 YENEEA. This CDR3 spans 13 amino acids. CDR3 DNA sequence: TGTGCCAGCAGCTTCGGACAGCGAGAGACCCAGTACTTC. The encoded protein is CASSFGQRETQYF.

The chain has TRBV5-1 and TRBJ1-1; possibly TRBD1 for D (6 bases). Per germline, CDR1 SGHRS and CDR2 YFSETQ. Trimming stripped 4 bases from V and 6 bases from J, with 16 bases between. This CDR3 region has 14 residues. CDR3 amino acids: CASSIQGVESEAFF. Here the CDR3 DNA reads TGCGCCAGCAGCATACAGGGAGTGGAGTCTGAAGCTTTCTTT.

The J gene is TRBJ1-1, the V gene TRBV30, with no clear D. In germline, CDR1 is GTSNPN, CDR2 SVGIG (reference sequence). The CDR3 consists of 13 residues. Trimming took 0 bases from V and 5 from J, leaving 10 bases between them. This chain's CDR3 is CAWSVEWRTEAFF. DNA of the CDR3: TGTGCCTGGAGTGTAGAGTGGAGAACTGAAGCTTTCTTT.

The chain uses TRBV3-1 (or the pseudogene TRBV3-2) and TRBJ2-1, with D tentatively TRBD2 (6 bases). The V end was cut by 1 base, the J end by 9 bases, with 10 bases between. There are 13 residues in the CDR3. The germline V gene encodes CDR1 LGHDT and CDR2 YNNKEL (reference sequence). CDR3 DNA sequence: TGTGCCAGCAGCCAAGGGAGGGGAGGTGAGCAGTTCTTC. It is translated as CASSQGRGGEQFF.

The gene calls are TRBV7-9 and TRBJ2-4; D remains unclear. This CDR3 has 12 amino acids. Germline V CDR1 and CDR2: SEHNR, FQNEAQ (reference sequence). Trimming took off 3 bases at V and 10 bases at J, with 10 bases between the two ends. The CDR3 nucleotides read TGTGCCAGCAGCTTTGCAGGTGGTATTCAGTACTTC. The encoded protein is CASSFAGGIQYF.

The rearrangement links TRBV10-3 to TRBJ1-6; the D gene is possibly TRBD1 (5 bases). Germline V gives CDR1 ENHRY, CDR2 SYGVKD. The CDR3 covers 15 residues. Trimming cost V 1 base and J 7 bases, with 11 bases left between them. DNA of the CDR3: TGTGCCATCAGTGAGTTGGGACTGGGCAATTCACCCCTCCACTTT. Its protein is CAISELGLGNSPLHF.

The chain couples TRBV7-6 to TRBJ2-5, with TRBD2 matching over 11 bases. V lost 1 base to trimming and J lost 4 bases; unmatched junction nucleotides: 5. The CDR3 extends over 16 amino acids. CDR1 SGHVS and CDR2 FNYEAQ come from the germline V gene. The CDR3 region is CASSLVGTSGGETQYF. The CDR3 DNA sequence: TGTGCCAGCAGCTTAGTCGGGACTAGCGGTGGAGAGACCCAGTACTTC.

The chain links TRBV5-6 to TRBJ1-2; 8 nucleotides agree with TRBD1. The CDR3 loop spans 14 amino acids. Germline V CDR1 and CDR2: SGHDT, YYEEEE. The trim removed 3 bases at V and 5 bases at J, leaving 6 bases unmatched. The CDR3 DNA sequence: TGTGCCAGCAGCTCCGGGACAGGAGTTTATGGCTACACCTTC. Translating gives CASSSGTGVYGYTF.

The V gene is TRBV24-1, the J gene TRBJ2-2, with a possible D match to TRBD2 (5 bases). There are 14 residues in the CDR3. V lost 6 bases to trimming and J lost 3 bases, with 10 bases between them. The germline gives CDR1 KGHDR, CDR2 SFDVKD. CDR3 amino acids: CATSIGGYTGELFF. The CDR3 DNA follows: TGTGCCACCAGTATAGGAGGTTACACCGGGGAGCTGTTTTTT.